The 22 T cell receptor beta chains given below trace back to one sample, sequenced in a study of cytomegalovirus exposure and HLA in healthy donors. It was with 60 Vbeta and 13 Jbeta primers that the PCR ran. The protocol was immunoSEQ multiplex PCR, while the TCRdb copy is restricted to in-frame clones and leaves out a portion. The top ten hold around 2.8% of the sample, which has fewer than 250,000 clones, approximately 80% seen once. Sequenced material: PBMCs. These receptors were collected from a man between 25 and 39 years old in good health and CMV-seronegative.

The rearrangement joins TRBV5-6 to TRBJ2-1; D gene unclear. V was clipped by 2 bases and J by 7 bases, with 13 bases between them. The CDR3 totals 14 residues. Germline V gives CDR1 SGHDT, CDR2 YYEEEE. CDR3 bases: TGTGCCAGCAGCTTACCTTCCGGGTGGAATGAGCAGTTCTTC. It codes for CASSLPSGWNEQFF.

This clone showed up just once. The chain combines TRBV11-2 with TRBJ2-5; TRBD2 is a possible D gene (6 bases). V lost 3 bases to trimming and J lost 2 bases, with 13 bases between them. The CDR3 is made up of 15 amino acids. Germline V CDR1 and CDR2: SGHAT, FQNNGV. This CDR3 reads CASSFRGLTQETQYF. Here the CDR3 DNA reads TGTGCCAGCAGCTTCCGGGGACTGACACAAGAGACCCAGTACTTC. Full variable domain (outside the CDR3, taken from reference TRBV11-2 and TRBJ2-5): EAGVAQSPRYKIIEKRQSVAFWCNPISGHATLYWYQQILGQGPKLLIQFQNNGVVDDSQLPKDRFSAERLKGVDSTLKIQPAKLEDSAVYLCASSFRGLTQETQYFGPGTRLLVL.

The table lists this clone with a few counts. The rearrangement links TRBV19 to TRBJ1-4, with D possibly matching TRBD1 (5 bases). CDR3 length equals 16 residues. The ends were cut back, 5 bases at V and 0 bases at J, with 13 bases in the middle. Germline CDR1 LNHDA, CDR2 SQIVND (reference sequence). The CDR3 bases are TGTGCCAGTAGTCCACCGGACACTACAACTAATGAAAAACTGTTTTTT. It yields the protein CASSPPDTTTNEKLFF.

The chain uses TRBV11-2 and TRBJ1-1, with TRBD1 matching over 8 bases. The CDR3 covers 14 residues. Trimming removed 5 bases from V and 5 bases from J; junction bases left unmatched: 7. Looked up from germline, CDR1 is SGHAT and CDR2 is FQNNGV. CDR3 protein: CASSGAGGGTEAFF. CDR3 nucleotides: TGTGCCAGCAGCGGGGCAGGGGGCGGAACTGAAGCTTTCTTT.

The chain uses TRBV6-6 and TRBJ1-5; a weak D match, TRBD1 (5 bases). Germline CDR1 and CDR2: MNHNY and SVGAGI (reference sequence). Deletions cut 2 bases from V and 3 bases from J, with 11 bases between. The CDR3 is 15 residues long. CDR3 DNA: TGTGCCAGCAGTTACGGCGGGACGAACAATCAGCCCCAGCATTTT. It encodes CASSYGGTNNQPQHF.

The gene calls are TRBV28 and TRBJ1-2; D is perhaps TRBD1 (5 bases). Trimming cost V 7 bases and J 0 bases, with 15 bases left between them. The CDR3 has 15 residues. Germline V lookup: CDR1 MDHEN, CDR2 SYDVKM. The CDR3 coding sequence is TGTGCCAGCACCGAAAGAGACAGTGCTAACTATGGCTACACCTTC. This sequence encodes CASTERDSANYGYTF.

CDR3 residues: CASSLRGTNTGELFF. The CDR3 DNA sequence: TGTGCCAGCAGTTTACGGGGGACGAACACCGGGGAGCTGTTTTTT. This chain links TRBV28 with TRBJ2-2, with D perhaps matching TRBD2 (6 bases). V lost 2 bases, J lost 0 bases, and 7 bases lay in between. This CDR3 is 15 amino acids long. Per germline, CDR1 MDHEN and CDR2 SYDVKM.

Points on this clone: In the same sample, other DNA sequences code for this CDR3. V gene TRBV6-4 combines with J gene TRBJ2-5, with 13 bases lining up with TRBD2. The CDR3 contains 15 residues. V was pared by 5 bases and J by 2 bases, with 2 bases of the junction left unmatched. CDR1 and CDR2 (germline): MRHNA, SNTAGT. The CDR3 DNA follows: TGTGCCAGCAGTCGGACTAGCGGGGGTCAAGAGACCCAGTACTTC. It codes for CASSRTSGGQETQYF.

V is TRBV6-6 and J is TRBJ2-5; D is unresolved. V lost 0 bases and J 1 base, leaving 9 bases between the germline ends. The CDR3 consists of 15 residues. Germline-derived CDR1 and CDR2 are MNHNY and SVGAGI (reference sequence). The CDR3 spells CASSYSFGSQETQYF. CDR3 nucleotide sequence: TGTGCCAGCAGTTACTCTTTTGGCAGCCAAGAGACCCAGTACTTC.

This clone occurred a few times. The chain has TRBV19 and TRBJ1-2, with a possible D match to TRBD1 (5 bases). Germline CDR1 LNHDA, CDR2 SQIVND (reference sequence). The CDR3 runs to 14 residues. V was shortened by 6 bases and J by 3 bases, with 14 bases between the two germline ends. CDR3 bases: TGTGCCAGTAGGGGAAGCTGGGGCCACTATGGCTACACCTTC. It codes for CASRGSWGHYGYTF.

This clone was counted a few times. The chain uses TRBV4-3 and TRBJ2-7; 9 nucleotides match TRBD2. V lost 0 bases to trimming and J lost 5 bases; unmatched junction nucleotides: 5. Per the germline V gene, CDR1 is LGHNA and CDR2 is YSLEER. The CDR3 has 15 amino acids. The CDR3 DNA sequence: TGCGCCAGCAGCCAAGATGCGGGGGGGCAGGACGAGCAGTACTTC. Protein product: CASSQDAGGQDEQYF.

This clone was recorded a few times. The CDR3 region has the DNA TGCAGCGTCGGGGGGACTAGCGGGGGGAGGGTCGAGACCCAGTACTTC. This gives the protein CSVGGTSGGRVETQYF. The chain links TRBV29-1 to TRBJ2-5; 15 bases fit TRBD2. Germline CDR1 SQVTM, CDR2 ANQGSEA. V trimming: 6 bases; J trimming: 5 bases; junction bases outside the gene matches: 10. The CDR3 runs 16 residues. Drawing the rest from reference TRBV29-1 and TRBJ2-5, the complete variable domain is SAVISQKPSRDICQRGTSLTIQCQVDSQVTMMFWYRQQPGQSLTLIATANQGSEATYESGFVIDKFPISRPNLTFSTLTVSNMSPEDSSIYLCSVGGTSGGRVETQYFGPGTRLLVL.

The chain couples TRBV7-3 to TRBJ1-2; D is undetermined. This CDR3 is built from 15 residues. CDR1 and CDR2 (germline): SGHTA, FQGTGA. The V end lost 2 bases, the J end lost 3 bases, and 13 bases lay between the germline ends. CDR3 bases: TGTGCCAGCAGCTTATGGGGAGGGAGTGACTATGGCTACACCTTC. Its protein product is CASSLWGGSDYGYTF. The entire variable domain, with the rest obtained from reference TRBV7-3 and TRBJ1-2, is as follows: GAGVSQTPSNKVTEKGKYVELRCDPISGHTALYWYRQSLGQGPEFLIYFQGTGAADDSGLPNDRFFAVRPEGSVSTLKIQRTERGDSAVYLCASSLWGGSDYGYTFGSGTRLTVV.

This clone has just a few counts. Germline is not matched at one junction end, which may reflect a read error. The V call is TRBV7-9, the J call TRBJ2-7; 7 bases line up with TRBD1. The V gene's germline CDR1 is SEHNR and CDR2 FQNEAQ (reference sequence). The CDR3 is made up of 14 amino acids. DNA for the CDR3: TGTTCCAGCAGCTTAGGGGGCGTCGCCTACGAGCAGTACTTC. Its protein is CSSSLGGVAYEQYF.

A single count supports this clone. This chain connects TRBV15 to TRBJ1-1; 8 bases match TRBD1. Trimming removed 3 bases from V and 1 base from J; junction bases left unmatched: 10. CDR3 length: 17 amino acids. Germline-derived CDR1 and CDR2 are LNHNV and YYDKDF (reference sequence). The CDR3 bases are TGTGCCACCAGCAGTACCCCGACAGGGGCACCGAACACTGAAGCTTTCTTT. This sequence encodes CATSSTPTGAPNTEAFF.

This clone was observed a few times. This chain joins TRBV2 and TRBJ1-2, with a possible D match to TRBD1 (6 bases). Germline CDR1 and CDR2: SNHLY and FYNNEI. This CDR3 is built from 14 residues. The V end was cut by 1 base, the J end by 4 bases, with 10 bases between. Written as DNA, the CDR3 is TGTGCCAGCAGTGAAGTCAGGGGCGTCTATGGCTACACCTTC. Translating it yields CASSEVRGVYGYTF.

Here the CDR3 reads CASHGRGNTIYF. The CDR3 DNA is TGTGCCAGCCACGGTCGTGGAAACACCATATATTTT. This chain connects TRBV28 to TRBJ1-3; no clear D gene. Germline values: CDR1 MDHEN, CDR2 SYDVKM. V dropped 8 bases and J dropped 3 bases, with 8 bases sitting between them. The CDR3 sequence is 12 residues long. The full variable domain, rest sourced from reference TRBV28 and TRBJ1-3, is DVKVTQSSRYLVKRTGEKVFLECVQDMDHENMFWYRQDPGLGLRLIYFSYDVKMKEKGDIPEGYSVSREKKERFSLILESASTNQTSMYLCASHGRGNTIYFGEGSWLTVV.

The chain uses TRBV5-8 and TRBJ1-3; D gene uncertain. Germline CDR1 and CDR2: SGHTS and YDEGEE. The CDR3 consists of 12 residues. Trimming removed 2 bases from V and 4 bases from J, with 4 bases in between. The CDR3 coding sequence is TGTGCCAGCAGCTTACAGGGAAACACCATATATTTT. Residues: CASSLQGNTIYF. The complete variable domain, with remaining parts taken from reference TRBV5-8 and TRBJ1-3, reads EAGVTQSPTHLIKTRGQQATLRCSPISGHTSVYWYQQALGLGLQFLLWYDEGEERNRGNFPPRFSGRQFPNYSSELNVNALELEDSALYLCASSLQGNTIYFGEGSWLTVV.

The V call is TRBV28, the J call TRBJ1-2, with 7 bases matching TRBD1. In germline, CDR1 is MDHEN, CDR2 SYDVKM. The CDR3 runs 13 residues. The V segment lost 5 bases and the J segment 4 bases; nucleotides outside the gene matches: 4. The CDR3 nucleotides are TGTGCCAGCAGTAGAGGGGGCGGCTATGGCTACACCTTC. It specifies CASSRGGGYGYTF.

The chain carries TRBV4-3 and TRBJ1-4; 7 nucleotides align to TRBD1. The length of the CDR3 is 17 residues. The V gene end was trimmed by 1 base and the J gene end by 2 bases; junction bases not matched to a gene: 7. Germline lookup yields CDR1 LGHNA and CDR2 YSLEER. The CDR3 loop is CASSQGPARGTNEKLFF. The CDR3 DNA reads TGCGCCAGCAGCCAAGGCCCCGCCAGGGGGACTAATGAAAAACTGTTTTTT.

This chain connects TRBV7-9 to TRBJ2-5, with unresolved D. Trimming took off 4 bases at V and 0 bases at J, with 9 bases between the two ends. This CDR3 comprises 14 residues. The germline CDR1 and CDR2 sequences are SEHNR and FQNEAQ (reference sequence). In nucleotides, the CDR3 is TGTGCCAGCAGCTCAGGCGAGTACCAAGAGACCCAGTACTTC. This encodes CASSSGEYQETQYF.

The chain links TRBV4-1 to TRBJ2-7; TRBD2 is a possible D gene (5 bases). The CDR3 consists of 15 residues. Trimming took 0 bases from V and 3 from J, leaving 12 bases between them. The germline CDR1 and CDR2 sequences are MGHRA and YSYEKL. CDR3 sequence reads: CASSQDQGGDYEQYF. The DNA of the CDR3 is TGCGCCAGCAGCCAAGATCAAGGAGGAGACTACGAGCAGTACTTC.